This is a list of T cell receptor beta chains from one sample in a study of CD8 T cells in ankylosing spondylitis. Using its own MiXCR run on the 5' RACE reads, TCRdb lists one record per CDR3 protein. The data contain over 600,000 distinct CDR3 sequences, over 15% of them singletons. Sequencing was carried out using blood, either unsorted or a sorted T cell fraction (not recorded which). The receptors originated from a male donor with ankylosing spondylitis. Both conserved end residues are part of each CDR3. Fields, in order: D gene, V gene, J gene, clone size, CDR3 protein, CDR3 DNA. D genes are given only for firm matches. Size tells how often a clone was seen (once, few, many) or the class of an expanded clone, and some rows leave it out.

D gene: NA; V gene: TRBV6-5; J gene: TRBJ1-5; clone size: NA; CDR3 protein: CASSYDSSNQPQHF; CDR3 DNA: TGTGCCAGCAGTTACGACAGTAGCAATCAGCCCCAGCATTTT
D gene: NA; V gene: TRBV7-2; J gene: TRBJ2-3; clone size: NA; CDR3 protein: CASSNAPGTSTDTQYF; CDR3 DNA: TGTGCCAGCAGCAACGCCCCCGGGACTAGCACAGATACGCAGTATTTT
D gene: TRBD1; V gene: TRBV3-1; J gene: TRBJ2-3; clone size: NA; CDR3 protein: CASSQRQGASYTQYF; CDR3 DNA: TGTGCCAGCAGCCAACGGCAGGGGGCGTCGTATACGCAGTATTTT
D gene: NA; V gene: TRBV24-1; J gene: TRBJ2-1; clone size: many; CDR3 protein: CATSDLRWRNTYNEQFF; CDR3 DNA: TGTGCCACCAGTGATTTGCGTTGGAGAAACACCTACAATGAGCAGTTCTTC
D gene: NA; V gene: TRBV20-1; J gene: TRBJ1-6; clone size: few; CDR3 protein: CSARDSGSPLHF; CDR3 DNA: TGCAGTGCTAGAGATTCTGGTTCACCCCTCCACTTT
D gene: TRBD2; V gene: TRBV12-3/TRBV12-4; J gene: TRBJ2-1; clone size: NA; CDR3 protein: CASSLAGTSGRGQFF; CDR3 DNA: TGTGCCAGCAGTTTAGCGGGGACTAGCGGGAGGGGGCAGTTCTTC
D gene: NA; V gene: TRBV11-1; J gene: TRBJ2-2; clone size: NA; CDR3 protein: CASSLEPGSKGTDTGELFF; CDR3 DNA: TGTGCCAGCAGCTTAGAACCCGGCAGTAAAGGGACGGACACCGGGGAGCTGTTTTTT
D gene: TRBD2; V gene: TRBV29-1; J gene: TRBJ2-1; clone size: few; CDR3 protein: CSARTSGNNEQFF; CDR3 DNA: TGCAGCGCACGGACTAGCGGGAACAATGAGCAGTTCTTC
D gene: NA; V gene: TRBV4-3; J gene: TRBJ2-3; clone size: few; CDR3 protein: CASSQTGGQGTDTQYF; CDR3 DNA: TGCGCCAGCAGCCAAACTGGAGGGCAGGGGACAGATACGCAGTATTTT
D gene: NA; V gene: TRBV21-1; J gene: TRBJ1-5; clone size: NA; CDR3 protein: CASSIPGTGTFYSNQPQHF; CDR3 DNA: TGTGCCAGCAGCATACCGGGGACAGGGACCTTCTATAGCAATCAGCCCCAGCATTTT
D gene: NA; V gene: TRBV28; J gene: TRBJ1-5; clone size: NA; CDR3 protein: CASSNLGTPSNQPQHF; CDR3 DNA: TGTGCCAGCAGTAACCTTGGGACCCCTAGCAATCAGCCCCAGCATTTT
D gene: NA; V gene: TRBV6-5; J gene: TRBJ2-7; clone size: few; CDR3 protein: CASSYKAMSSFYEQYF; CDR3 DNA: TGTGCCAGCAGTTATAAGGCTATGTCCTCTTTCTACGAGCAGTACTTC
D gene: TRBD1; V gene: TRBV5-1; J gene: TRBJ1-1; clone size: few; CDR3 protein: CASSWGDRANREAFF; CDR3 DNA: TGCGCCAGCAGTTGGGGGGACAGGGCCAACAGGGAAGCTTTCTTT
D gene: TRBD1; V gene: TRBV18; J gene: TRBJ1-2; clone size: NA; CDR3 protein: CASSSGTGGRYTF; CDR3 DNA: TGTGCCAGCTCATCCGGGACAGGGGGCCGCTACACCTTC
D gene: NA; V gene: TRBV20-1; J gene: TRBJ1-1; clone size: NA; CDR3 protein: CSAPPPGVDTEAFF; CDR3 DNA: TGCAGTGCTCCCCCCCCAGGGGTGGACACTGAAGCTTTCTTT
D gene: TRBD1; V gene: TRBV19; J gene: TRBJ1-5; clone size: few; CDR3 protein: CASSIEVTGEGNQPQHF; CDR3 DNA: TGTGCCAGTAGTATAGAGGTGACAGGGGAGGGAAATCAGCCCCAGCATTTT
D gene: NA; V gene: TRBV7-6; J gene: TRBJ2-3; clone size: few; CDR3 protein: CASSSDTGLIDTQYF; CDR3 DNA: TGTGCCAGCAGCTCCGACACGGGGCTCATAGATACGCAGTATTTT
D gene: TRBD1; V gene: TRBV7-9; J gene: TRBJ2-7; clone size: many; CDR3 protein: CASSKTGQGAAYEQYF; CDR3 DNA: TGTGCCAGCAGCAAAACAGGACAGGGAGCCGCCTACGAGCAGTACTTC
D gene: NA; V gene: TRBV27; J gene: TRBJ1-2; clone size: NA; CDR3 protein: CASSLSPRGSYYGYTF; CDR3 DNA: TGTGCCAGCAGTTTATCCCCCCGGGGTTCTTACTATGGCTACACCTTC
D gene: NA; V gene: TRBV7-9; J gene: TRBJ1-1; clone size: NA; CDR3 protein: CASRSMNTEAFF; CDR3 DNA: TGTGCCAGCAGAAGCATGAACACTGAAGCTTTCTTT
D gene: NA; V gene: TRBV5-1; J gene: TRBJ2-1; clone size: NA; CDR3 protein: CASSLVPTAYNEQFF; CDR3 DNA: TGCGCCAGTAGCTTGGTCCCAACCGCATACAATGAGCAGTTCTTC
D gene: NA; V gene: TRBV29-1; J gene: TRBJ2-1; clone size: many; CDR3 protein: CSVGLQWGYNEQFF; CDR3 DNA: TGCAGCGTTGGGTTACAGTGGGGGTACAATGAGCAGTTCTTC
D gene: NA; V gene: TRBV4-1; J gene: TRBJ1-2; clone size: few; CDR3 protein: CASSQDRTEGYTF; CDR3 DNA: TGCGCCAGCAGCCAAGATCGGACGGAGGGCTACACCTTC
D gene: TRBD1; V gene: TRBV5-5; J gene: TRBJ2-7; clone size: NA; CDR3 protein: CASSPWDRGAEQYF; CDR3 DNA: TGTGCCAGCAGCCCCTGGGACAGGGGGGCCGAGCAGTACTTC
D gene: NA; V gene: TRBV4-1; J gene: TRBJ2-7; clone size: NA; CDR3 protein: CASSQDPPLGGPYEQYF; CDR3 DNA: TGCGCCAGCAGCCAAGACCCTCCCCTCGGGGGCCCCTACGAGCAGTACTTC
D gene: TRBD2; V gene: TRBV5-1; J gene: TRBJ2-3; clone size: NA; CDR3 protein: CASRLTSGGTDTQYF; CDR3 DNA: TGCGCCAGCAGATTAACTAGCGGCGGCACAGATACGCAGTATTTT